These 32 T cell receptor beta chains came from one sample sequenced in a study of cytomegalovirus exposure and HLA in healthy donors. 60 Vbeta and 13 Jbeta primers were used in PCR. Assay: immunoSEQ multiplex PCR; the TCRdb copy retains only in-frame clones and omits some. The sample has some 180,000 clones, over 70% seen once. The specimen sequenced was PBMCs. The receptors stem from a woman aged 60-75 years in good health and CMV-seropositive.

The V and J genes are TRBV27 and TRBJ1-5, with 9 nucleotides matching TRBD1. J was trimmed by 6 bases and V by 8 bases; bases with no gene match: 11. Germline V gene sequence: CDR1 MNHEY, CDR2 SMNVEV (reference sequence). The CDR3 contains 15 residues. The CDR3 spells CASQRRGQGSQPQHF. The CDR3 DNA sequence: TGTGCCAGCCAACGCCGGGGACAGGGAAGTCAGCCCCAGCATTTT.

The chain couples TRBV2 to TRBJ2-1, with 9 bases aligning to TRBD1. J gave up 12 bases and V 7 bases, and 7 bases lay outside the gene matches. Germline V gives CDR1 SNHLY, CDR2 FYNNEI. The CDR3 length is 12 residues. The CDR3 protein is CASKPTGGPQFF. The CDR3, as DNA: TGTGCCAGCAAACCGACAGGGGGTCCGCAGTTCTTC.

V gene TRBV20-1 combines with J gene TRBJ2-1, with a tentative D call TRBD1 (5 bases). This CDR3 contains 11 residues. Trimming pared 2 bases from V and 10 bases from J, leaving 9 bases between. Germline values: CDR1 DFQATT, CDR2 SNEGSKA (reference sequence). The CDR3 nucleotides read TGCAGTGCTAGACAGGGCAGGGAGCAGTTCTTC. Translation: CSARQGREQFF.

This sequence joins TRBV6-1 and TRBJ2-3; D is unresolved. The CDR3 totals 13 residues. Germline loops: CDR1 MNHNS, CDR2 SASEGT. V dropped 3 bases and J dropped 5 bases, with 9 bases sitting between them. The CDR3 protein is CASSEFGGDTQYF. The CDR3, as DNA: TGTGCCAGCAGTGAGTTCGGCGGAGATACGCAGTATTTT.

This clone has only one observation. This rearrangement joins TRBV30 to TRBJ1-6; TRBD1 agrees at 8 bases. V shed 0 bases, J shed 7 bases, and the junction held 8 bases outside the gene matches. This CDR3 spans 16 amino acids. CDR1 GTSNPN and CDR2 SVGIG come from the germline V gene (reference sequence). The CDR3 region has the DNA TGTGCCTGGAGTGTTACCCAGGGGGCACGGAATTCACCCCTCCACTTT. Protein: CAWSVTQGARNSPLHF.

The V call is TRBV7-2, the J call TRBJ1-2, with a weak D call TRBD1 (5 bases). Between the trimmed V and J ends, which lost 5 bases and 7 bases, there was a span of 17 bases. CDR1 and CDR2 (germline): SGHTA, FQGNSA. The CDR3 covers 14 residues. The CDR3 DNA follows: TGTGCCAGCAGCCCCATCGGGAGGGGAGGTGGCTACACCTTC. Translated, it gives CASSPIGRGGGYTF.

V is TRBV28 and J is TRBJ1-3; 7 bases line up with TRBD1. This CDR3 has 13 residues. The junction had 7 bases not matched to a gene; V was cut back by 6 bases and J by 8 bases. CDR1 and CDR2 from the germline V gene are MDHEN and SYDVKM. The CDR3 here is CASRDRVQDTIYF. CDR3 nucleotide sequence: TGTGCCAGCAGAGACAGGGTTCAAGACACCATATATTTT.

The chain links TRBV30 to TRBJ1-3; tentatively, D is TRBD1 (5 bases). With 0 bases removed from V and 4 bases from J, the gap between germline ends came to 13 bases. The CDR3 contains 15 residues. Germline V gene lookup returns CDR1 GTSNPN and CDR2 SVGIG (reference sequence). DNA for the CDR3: TGTGCCTGGAGTGTACGAGCAGGGCCAGGAAACACCATATATTTT. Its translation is CAWSVRAGPGNTIYF.

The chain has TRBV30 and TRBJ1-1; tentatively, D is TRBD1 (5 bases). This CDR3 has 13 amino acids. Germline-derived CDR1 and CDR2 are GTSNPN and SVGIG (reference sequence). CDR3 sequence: CGSQERKNTEAFF. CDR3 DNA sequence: TGTGGGTCACAGGAGAGAAAGAACACTGAAGCTTTCTTT.

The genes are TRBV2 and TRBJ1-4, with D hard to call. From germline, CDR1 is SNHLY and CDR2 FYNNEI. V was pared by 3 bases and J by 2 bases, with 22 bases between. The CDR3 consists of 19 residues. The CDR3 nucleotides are TGTGCCAGCAGTGAGGTCATGACTCTTATCCCGACTACTAATGAAAAACTGTTTTTT. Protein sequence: CASSEVMTLIPTTNEKLFF.

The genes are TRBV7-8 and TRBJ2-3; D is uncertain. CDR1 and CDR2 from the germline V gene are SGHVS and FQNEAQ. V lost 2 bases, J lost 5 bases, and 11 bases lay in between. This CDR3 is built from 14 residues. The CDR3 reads CASSLYSSGDTQYF. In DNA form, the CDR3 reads TGTGCCAGCAGCTTATACTCATCCGGAGATACGCAGTATTTT. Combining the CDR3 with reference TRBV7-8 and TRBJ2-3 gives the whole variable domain GAGVSQSPRYKVAKRGQDVALRCDPISGHVSLFWYQQALGQGPEFLTYFQNEAQLDKSGLPSDRFFAERPEGSVSTLKIQRTQQEDSAVYLCASSLYSSGDTQYFGPGTRLTVL.

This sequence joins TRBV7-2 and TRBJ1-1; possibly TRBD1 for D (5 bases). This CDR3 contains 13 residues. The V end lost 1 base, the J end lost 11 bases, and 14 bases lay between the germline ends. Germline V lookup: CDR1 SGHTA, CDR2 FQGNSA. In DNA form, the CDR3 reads TGTGCCAGCAGCTTAGATCGGGGGGATGACGCTTTCTTT. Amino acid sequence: CASSLDRGDDAFF.

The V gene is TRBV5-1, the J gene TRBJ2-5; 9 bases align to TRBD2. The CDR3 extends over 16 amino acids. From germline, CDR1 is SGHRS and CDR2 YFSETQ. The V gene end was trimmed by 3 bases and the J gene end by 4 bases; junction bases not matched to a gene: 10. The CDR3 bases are TGCGCCAGCAGCTCGCTACCGGGACTAGCTAGAGAGACCCAGTACTTC. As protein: CASSSLPGLARETQYF.

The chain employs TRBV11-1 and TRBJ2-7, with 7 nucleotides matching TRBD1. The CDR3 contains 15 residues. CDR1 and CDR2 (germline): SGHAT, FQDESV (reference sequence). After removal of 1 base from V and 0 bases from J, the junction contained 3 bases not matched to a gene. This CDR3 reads CASSLDRQGSYEQYF. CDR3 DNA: TGTGCCAGCAGCTTAGATAGACAGGGCTCCTACGAGCAGTACTTC.

The chain's CDR3 is CASSLQGADTQYF. CDR3 DNA: TGTGCCAGCAGCTTACAGGGGGCAGATACGCAGTATTTT. The chain is built from TRBV7-3 and TRBJ2-3, with 7 bases matching TRBD1. The trim removed 2 bases at V and 4 bases at J, leaving 0 bases unmatched. Per the germline V gene, CDR1 is SGHTA and CDR2 is FQGTGA. The CDR3 length is 13 residues. Full variable domain (remainder filled in from reference TRBV7-3 and TRBJ2-3): GAGVSQTPSNKVTEKGKYVELRCDPISGHTALYWYRQSLGQGPEFLIYFQGTGAADDSGLPNDRFFAVRPEGSVSTLKIQRTERGDSAVYLCASSLQGADTQYFGPGTRLTVL.

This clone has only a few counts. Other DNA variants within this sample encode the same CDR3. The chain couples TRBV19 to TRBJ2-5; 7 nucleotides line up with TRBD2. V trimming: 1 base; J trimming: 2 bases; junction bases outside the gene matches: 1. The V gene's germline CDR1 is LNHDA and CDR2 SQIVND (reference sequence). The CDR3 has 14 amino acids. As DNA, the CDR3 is TGTGCCAGTAGTATAGGACTAGCTCAAGAGACCCAGTACTTC. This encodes CASSIGLAQETQYF.

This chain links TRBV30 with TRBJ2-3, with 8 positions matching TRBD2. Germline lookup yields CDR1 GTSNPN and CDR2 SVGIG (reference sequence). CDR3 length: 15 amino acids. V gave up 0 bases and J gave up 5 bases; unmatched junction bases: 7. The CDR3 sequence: CAWSVNAGGVDTQYF. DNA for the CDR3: TGTGCCTGGAGTGTAAACGCGGGAGGTGTAGATACGCAGTATTTT.

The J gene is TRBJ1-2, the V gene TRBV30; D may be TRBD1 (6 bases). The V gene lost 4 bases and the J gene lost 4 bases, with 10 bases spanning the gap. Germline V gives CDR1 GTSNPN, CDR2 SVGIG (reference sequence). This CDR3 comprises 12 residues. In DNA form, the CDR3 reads TGTGCCTGGACCCAGGGGACCTATGGCTACACCTTC. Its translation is CAWTQGTYGYTF.

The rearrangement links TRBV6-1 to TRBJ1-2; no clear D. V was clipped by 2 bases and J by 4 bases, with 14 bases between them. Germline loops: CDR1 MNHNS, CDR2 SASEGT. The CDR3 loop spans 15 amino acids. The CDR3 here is CASSESGPGSYGYTF. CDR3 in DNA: TGTGCCAGCAGTGAAAGCGGCCCAGGTAGCTATGGCTACACCTTC.

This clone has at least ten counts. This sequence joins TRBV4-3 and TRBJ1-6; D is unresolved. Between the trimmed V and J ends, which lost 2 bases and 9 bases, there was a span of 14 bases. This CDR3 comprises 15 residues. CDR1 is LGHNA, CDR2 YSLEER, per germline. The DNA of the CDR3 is TGCGCCAGCAGCCAAAGCGTCGCGACTATTTCACCCCTCCACTTT. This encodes CASSQSVATISPLHF.

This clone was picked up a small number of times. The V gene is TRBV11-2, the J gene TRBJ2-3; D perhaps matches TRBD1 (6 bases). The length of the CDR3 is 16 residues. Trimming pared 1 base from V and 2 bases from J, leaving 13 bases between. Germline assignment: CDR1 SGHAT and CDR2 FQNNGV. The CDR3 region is CASSLGSRQATDTQYF. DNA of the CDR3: TGTGCCAGCAGCTTAGGGTCCCGACAGGCCACAGATACGCAGTATTTT.

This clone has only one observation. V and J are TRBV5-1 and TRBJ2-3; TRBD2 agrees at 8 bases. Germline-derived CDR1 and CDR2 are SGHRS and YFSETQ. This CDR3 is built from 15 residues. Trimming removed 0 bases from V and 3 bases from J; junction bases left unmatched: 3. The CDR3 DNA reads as TGCGCCAGCAGCTTGGTTGGGACTAGTACAGATACGCAGTATTTT. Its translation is CASSLVGTSTDTQYF.

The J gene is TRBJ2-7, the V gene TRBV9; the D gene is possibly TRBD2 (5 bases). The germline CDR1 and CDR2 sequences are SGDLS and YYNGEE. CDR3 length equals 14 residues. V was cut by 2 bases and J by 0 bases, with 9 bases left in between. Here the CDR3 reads CASSVRESSYEQYF. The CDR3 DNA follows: TGTGCCAGCAGCGTTAGGGAGAGCTCCTACGAGCAGTACTTC.

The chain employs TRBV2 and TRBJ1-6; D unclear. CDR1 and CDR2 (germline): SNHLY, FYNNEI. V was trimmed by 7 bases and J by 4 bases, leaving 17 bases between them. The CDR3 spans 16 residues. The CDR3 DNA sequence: TGTGCCAGCATTTCTACAGCCGCCCTTTATAATTCACCCCTCCACTTT. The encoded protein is CASISTAALYNSPLHF.

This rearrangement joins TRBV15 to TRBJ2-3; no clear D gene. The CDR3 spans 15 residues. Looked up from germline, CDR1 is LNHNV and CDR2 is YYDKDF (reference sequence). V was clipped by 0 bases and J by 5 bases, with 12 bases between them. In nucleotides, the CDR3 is TGTGCCACCAGCAGAGAGGTCCTTTCGGGAGATACGCAGTATTTT. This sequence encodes CATSREVLSGDTQYF.

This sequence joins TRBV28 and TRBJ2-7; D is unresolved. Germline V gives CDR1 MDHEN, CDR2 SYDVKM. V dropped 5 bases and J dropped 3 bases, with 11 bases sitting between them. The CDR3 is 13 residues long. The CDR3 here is CASSRVPIYEQYF. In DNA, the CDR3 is TGTGCCAGCAGTCGGGTCCCAATCTACGAGCAGTACTTC. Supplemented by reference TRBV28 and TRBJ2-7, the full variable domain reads DVKVTQSSRYLVKRTGEKVFLECVQDMDHENMFWYRQDPGLGLRLIYFSYDVKMKEKGDIPEGYSVSREKKERFSLILESASTNQTSMYLCASSRVPIYEQYFGPGTRLTVT.

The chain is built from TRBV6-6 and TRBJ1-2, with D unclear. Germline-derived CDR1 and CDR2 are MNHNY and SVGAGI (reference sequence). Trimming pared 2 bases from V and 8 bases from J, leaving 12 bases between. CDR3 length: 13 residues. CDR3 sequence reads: CASSYDGAGGYTF. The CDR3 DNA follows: TGTGCCAGCAGTTACGACGGTGCGGGCGGCTACACCTTC.

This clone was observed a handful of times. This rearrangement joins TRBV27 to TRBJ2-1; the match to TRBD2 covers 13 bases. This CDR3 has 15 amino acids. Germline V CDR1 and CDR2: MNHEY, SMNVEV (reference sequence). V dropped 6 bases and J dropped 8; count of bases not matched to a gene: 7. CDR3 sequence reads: CASSYRLAGGYEQFF. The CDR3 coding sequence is TGTGCCAGCAGCTACCGACTAGCGGGAGGTTATGAGCAGTTCTTC.

The CDR3 DNA sequence: TGTGCCAGCAGTATCGGACCGGGACAGGGTCCCTACGAGCAGTACTTC. This sequence encodes CASSIGPGQGPYEQYF. V gene TRBV28 combines with J gene TRBJ2-7; the match to TRBD1 covers 9 bases. Germline CDR1 MDHEN, CDR2 SYDVKM. The CDR3 extends over 16 amino acids. V lost 5 bases, J lost 2 bases, and 10 bases stayed unmatched.

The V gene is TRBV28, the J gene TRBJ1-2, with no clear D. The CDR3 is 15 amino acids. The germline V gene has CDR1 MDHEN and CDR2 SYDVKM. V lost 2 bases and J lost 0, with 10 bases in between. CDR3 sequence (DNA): TGTGCCAGCAGTTTAGGGCAACTTCCTAACTATGGCTACACCTTC. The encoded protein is CASSLGQLPNYGYTF.

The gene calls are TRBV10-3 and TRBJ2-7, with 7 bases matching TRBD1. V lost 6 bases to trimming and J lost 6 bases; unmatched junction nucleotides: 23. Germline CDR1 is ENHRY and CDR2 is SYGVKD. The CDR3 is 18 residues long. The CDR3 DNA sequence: TGTGCCATCAGCGGAACCCAGACAGGGCGTTCCTTAGAAAGCGAGCAGTACTTC. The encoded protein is CAISGTQTGRSLESEQYF.

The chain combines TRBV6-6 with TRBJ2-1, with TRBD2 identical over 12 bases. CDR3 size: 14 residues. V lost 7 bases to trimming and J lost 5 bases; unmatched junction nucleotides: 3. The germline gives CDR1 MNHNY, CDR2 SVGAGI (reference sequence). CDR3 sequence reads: CASIGLAGNNEQFF. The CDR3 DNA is TGTGCCAGCATCGGACTAGCGGGAAACAATGAGCAGTTCTTC.